In this sample, the clone carrying this T cell receptor (beta chain) turned up a few times. Antigen specificity is unknown. This entry is derived from a study of response to subunit inactivated influenza vaccine. Overall study results and limits: T cells newly recruited by each seasonal influenza vaccination are few, the authors suggested.

TCRdb independently ran MiXCR on the RT-PCR reads; one entry per CDR3 protein. The repertoire has over 800,000 distinct CDR3 sequences, less than 25% of them found once; the top ten carry around 9.6%. The TCR sequence derives from a man between 45 and 60 years old who received an inactivated influenza vaccine. This specimen was PBMCs from blood, taken approximately 5 days after vaccination.

The CDR3 coding sequence is TGCAGTGCCTTTGGACTAGCGGGGGGACGCCACGGCACAGATACGCAGTATTTT. It encodes CSAFGLAGGRHGTDTQYF. The genes are TRBV20-1 and TRBJ2-3, with TRBD2 matching over 14 bases. The ends lost 6 bases at V and 1 base at J; junction bases unmatched: 12. Germline V gives CDR1 DFQATT, CDR2 SNEGSKA (reference sequence). The CDR3 sequence is 18 residues long.